Each of the 31 T cell receptor beta chains below was sequenced from the same sample in a study of T cells in women clearing cervical HPV infection. Produced via immunoSEQ multiplex PCR; TCRdb's table is partial and in-frame only. The sample data list about 22,000 clones. The sequenced sample consisted of blood buffy coat. The source is a woman aged 18 to 69 with a cervical HPV16 infection that either progressed to CIN3+ or cleared (not recorded which).

With regard to this clone: The read is 3 residues too short to cover the CDR3 end, so that end is filled in from the germline J gene. The chain uses TRBV7-9 and TRBJ1-3; D is perhaps TRBD1 (5 bases). Trimming removed 2 bases from V and 4 bases from J, with 9 bases in between. The V gene's germline CDR1 is SEHNR and CDR2 FQNEAQ (reference sequence). This CDR3 is 14 amino acids long. The CDR3 region is CASSLPGYGNTIYF. CDR3 bases read: TGTGCCAGCAGCTTACCAGGGTACGGAAACACC.

In the case of this clone: The CDR3 is cut off 3 residues early in the read; its end comes from the germline J gene. This sequence joins TRBV11-2 and TRBJ2-7; D is undetermined. Per germline, CDR1 SGHAT and CDR2 FQNNGV. The CDR3 spans 15 residues. Between the trimmed V and J ends, which lost 0 bases and 1 base, there was a span of 10 bases. The CDR3 sequence: CASSLDSPTSYEQYF. CDR3 bases read: TGTGCCAGCAGCTTAGACTCTCCCACTTCCTACGAG.

This clone is classed as medium-sized by frequency. The read gets to within 3 residues of the CDR3 end, and the germline J gene fills in the rest. J is TRBJ1-2 and V is TRBV18; D not certain. The CDR3 is made up of 14 amino acids. CDR1 is KGHSH, CDR2 LQKENI, per germline. Between the trimmed V and J ends, which lost 2 bases and 4 bases, there was a span of 11 bases. Incomplete CDR3 DNA: TGTGCCAGCTCACCAAATGCGCTCCGCTATGGC. This codes for CASSPNALRYG. The whole CDR3 protein is CASSPNALRYGYTF.

Note on this clone: The read ends 3 residues before the CDR3 terminus; that terminus is restored from the germline J gene. The genes are TRBV11-2 and TRBJ1-2, with TRBD1 matching over 7 bases. The CDR3 contains 15 residues. The V gene end was trimmed by 6 bases and the J gene end by 2 bases; junction bases not matched to a gene: 9. The germline CDR1 and CDR2 sequences are SGHAT and FQNNGV. CDR3 loop: CASRGGTETNYGYTF. The CDR3 bases that were read are TGTGCCAGCAGGGGCGGGACAGAAACCAACTATGGC.

This clone is identified as medium-sized (0.01 to 0.1%) from frequency. The read terminates 3 residues ahead of where the CDR3 ends, so the germline J gene completes it. The chain carries TRBV19 and TRBJ2-3; perhaps TRBD2 as D (6 bases). The CDR3 is made up of 15 amino acids. V was cut by 1 base and J by 2 bases, with 10 bases left in between. Germline-derived CDR1 and CDR2 are LNHDA and SQIVND (reference sequence). CDR3 loop: CASSIGSGATDTQYF. Incomplete CDR3 DNA: TGTGCCAGTAGTATAGGTAGCGGCGCCACAGATACG.

The CDR3 bases that were read are TGTGCCAGCAGCTTAGGACAGGACACCGGGGAG. Its protein is CASSLGQDTGE. The full CDR3 is CASSLGQDTGELFF. V gene TRBV7-9 combines with J gene TRBJ2-2, with D possibly TRBD1 on 6 matching bases. The CDR3 end is not reached by the read, which stops 3 residues before it; the germline J gene fills it in. CDR3 size: 14 residues. Germline V gene lookup returns CDR1 SEHNR and CDR2 FQNEAQ (reference sequence). Between the trimmed V and J ends, which lost 1 base and 3 bases, there was a span of 6 bases.

Comments on this clone: The DNA ends 3 residues before the CDR3 does, and the rest of the CDR3 is filled in from the germline J gene. This sequence joins TRBV2 and TRBJ2-5, with 10 bases matching TRBD1. Germline CDR1 reads SNHLY; CDR2 reads FYNNEI. Trimming removed 7 bases from V and 3 bases from J; junction bases left unmatched: 8. This CDR3 is built from 15 residues. This CDR3 is CASKTAGTGEETQYF. The DNA read from the CDR3 is TGTGCCAGCAAAACGGCTGGGACAGGGGAAGAGACC.

Concerning this clone: The CDR3 is cut off 3 residues early in the read; its end comes from the germline J gene. This chain joins TRBV28 and TRBJ2-1; TRBD2 aligns across 9 bases. This CDR3 comprises 16 residues. Trimming at V came to 5 bases and at J to 7 bases, leaving 12 bases not matched to a gene. The V gene's germline CDR1 is MDHEN and CDR2 SYDVKM. The CDR3 loop reads CASSGDVAGVRNEQFF. The covered CDR3 bases are TGTGCCAGCAGTGGGGACGTAGCGGGAGTACGAAATGAG.

Regarding this clone: The read ends 3 residues early relative to the CDR3; the germline J gene fills the gap. The chain carries TRBV10-1 and TRBJ2-1; 8 bases agree with TRBD2. J lost 8 bases, V lost 4 bases, and 1 base had no gene match. The length of the CDR3 is 12 residues. Germline loops: CDR1 WNHNN, CDR2 SYGVQD (reference sequence). CDR3 in amino acids: CASSVREDEQFF. The sequenced CDR3 bases are TGCGCCAGCAGTGTGCGGGAGGATGAG.

In regard to this clone: Read sequence stops 3 residues before the CDR3 end, and the germline J gene provides the missing end. The chain uses TRBV27 and TRBJ1-5; D gene uncertain. CDR3 length equals 13 residues. Trimming pared 3 bases from V and 7 bases from J, leaving 10 bases between. The germline gives CDR1 MNHEY, CDR2 SMNVEV (reference sequence). The CDR3 region is CASSFGQAQPQHF. CDR3 bases read: TGTGCCAGCAGTTTTGGGCAGGCACAGCCC.

For this clone: Read coverage stops 3 residues before the CDR3 terminus; the germline J gene supplies the remainder. The chain is built from TRBV28 and TRBJ2-1, with D possibly being TRBD1 or TRBD2 (6 bases each). Germline loops: CDR1 MDHEN, CDR2 SYDVKM. Trimming pared 7 bases from V and 0 bases from J, leaving 19 bases between. The CDR3 totals 17 residues. CDR3 sequence reads: CASKGHLRRGSYNEQFF. The CDR3 DNA, read in part, is TGTGCCAGCAAGGGACACCTCAGGAGGGGCTCCTACAATGAG.

Worth noting for this clone: The DNA ends 3 residues before the CDR3 does, and the rest of the CDR3 is filled in from the germline J gene. The chain carries TRBV19 and TRBJ2-5; D possibly corresponds to TRBD1 (7 bases). The CDR3 consists of 15 residues. Germline V CDR1 and CDR2: LNHDA, SQIVND (reference sequence). Trimming took 6 bases from V and 5 from J, leaving 19 bases between them. CDR3 protein: CASSRGGGQRETQYF. Incomplete CDR3 DNA: TGTGCCAGTAGCAGAGGAGGGGGCCAAAGGGAGACC.

Notes on this clone: Coverage ceases 3 residues before the CDR3 finishes, and the germline J gene fills in the end. The chain is built from TRBV29-1 and TRBJ2-1; no clear D. Germline V gene data show CDR1 as SQVTM and CDR2 as ANQGSEA. The CDR3 consists of 11 residues. V was cut by 5 bases and J by 4 bases, with 6 bases left in between. CDR3 DNA, as far as it was read: TGCAGCGTTTCCAAATACAATGAG. This encodes CSVSKYNE. The whole CDR3 protein reads CSVSKYNEQFF.

As regards this clone: With the read ending 3 residues before the CDR3 end, the germline J gene is used to fill in that end. The V and J genes are TRBV29-1 and TRBJ1-2, with D possibly TRBD1 on 5 matching bases. Germline V lookup: CDR1 SQVTM, CDR2 ANQGSEA. The CDR3 is 12 amino acids. The CDR3 DNA, read in part, is TGCAGCGTTGAATGGATGGGGGGAGGC. It yields the protein CSVEWMGGG. The entire CDR3 is CSVEWMGGGYTF.

Comment on this clone: The read stops 3 residues short of the end of the CDR3; the missing end is completed from the germline J gene. The rearrangement uses TRBV19 and TRBJ2-2; D gene uncertain. Trimming stripped 4 bases from V and 2 bases from J, with 14 bases between. The V gene's germline CDR1 is LNHDA and CDR2 SQIVND (reference sequence). The CDR3 contains 16 residues. Incomplete CDR3 DNA: TGTGCCAGTAGTACACATGCGTCAGGTAACACCGGGGAG. Its translation: CASSTHASGNTGE. The full-length CDR3 reads as CASSTHASGNTGELFF.

A note on this clone: The read is 3 residues too short to cover the CDR3 end, so that end is filled in from the germline J gene. The chain is built from TRBV5-1 and TRBJ1-1, with D possibly TRBD1 on 5 matching bases. Trimming cost V 5 bases and J 1 base, with 12 bases left between them. The CDR3 totals 14 residues. Germline CDR1 reads SGHRS; CDR2 reads YFSETQ. The CDR3 loop reads CASRGSGGNTEAFF. The CDR3 DNA, read in part, is TGCGCCAGCAGAGGTTCCGGGGGGAACACTGAA. The variable domain in full, with the rest retrieved from reference TRBV5-1 and TRBJ1-1, is KAGVTQTPRYLIKTRGQQVTLSCSPISGHRSVSWYQQTPGQGLQFLFEYFSETQRNKGNFPGRFSGRQFSNSRSEMNVSTLELGDSALYLCASRGSGGNTEAFFGQGTRLTVV.

Of note for this clone: The read is 3 residues too short to cover the CDR3 end, so that end is filled in from the germline J gene. The V and J genes are TRBV6-1 and TRBJ2-1; no definite D call. This CDR3 comprises 16 residues. CDR1 and CDR2 from the germline V gene are MNHNS and SASEGT. Trimming removed 3 bases from V and 8 bases from J, with 20 bases in between. CDR3 in amino acids: CASSDPTPPRLDEQFF. CDR3 DNA, as far as it was read: TGTGCCAGCAGTGATCCCACGCCACCGCGTTTGGATGAG.

To note about this clone: Read data end 3 residues before the CDR3 end; the end is taken from the germline J gene. This chain uses TRBV19 with TRBJ1-1; 7 bases agree with TRBD1. The V gene end was trimmed by 5 bases and the J gene end by 5 bases; junction bases not matched to a gene: 11. This CDR3 has 15 residues. Germline V lookup: CDR1 LNHDA, CDR2 SQIVND (reference sequence). The sequenced CDR3 bases are TGTGCCAGTAGTGACAGGACAGGAAGTGGAACTGAA. As protein: CASSDRTGSGTE. The full CDR3 is CASSDRTGSGTEAFF.

In terms of frequency, this clone is medium-sized. The read ends 3 residues early relative to the CDR3; the germline J gene fills the gap. The chain links TRBV5-1 to TRBJ1-2; the D gene is possibly TRBD1 (6 bases). V lost 0 bases to trimming and J lost 0 bases, with 12 bases between them. This CDR3 region has 16 residues. Germline V lookup: CDR1 SGHRS, CDR2 YFSETQ. The sequenced CDR3 bases are TGCGCCAGCAGCTTGGGGGGGCAGGCATCTAACTATGGC. Its translation: CASSLGGQASNYG. The entire CDR3 sequence reads CASSLGGQASNYGYTF. The whole variable domain, filled in from reference TRBV5-1 and TRBJ1-2, reads KAGVTQTPRYLIKTRGQQVTLSCSPISGHRSVSWYQQTPGQGLQFLFEYFSETQRNKGNFPGRFSGRQFSNSRSEMNVSTLELGDSALYLCASSLGGQASNYGYTFGSGTRLTVV.

In the case of this clone: The read ends 3 residues shy of where the CDR3 ends; the end is completed using the germline J gene. The V call is TRBV28, the J call TRBJ2-3; 10 nucleotides match TRBD2. The V gene's germline CDR1 is MDHEN and CDR2 SYDVKM. CDR3 length equals 15 residues. V dropped 3 bases and J dropped 3; count of bases not matched to a gene: 3. The sequenced CDR3 bases are TGTGCCAGCAGTTTTGTAGCGGGAGGTACAGATACG. Amino acids: CASSFVAGGTDT. The CDR3 as a whole reads CASSFVAGGTDTQYF.

Of note for this clone: Read sequence stops 3 residues before the CDR3 end, and the germline J gene provides the missing end. This chain joins TRBV7-8 and TRBJ2-5, with a possible D match to TRBD2 (6 bases). Germline lookup yields CDR1 SGHVS and CDR2 FQNEAQ. The V and J ends lost 5 bases and 1 base respectively, with 14 bases between them. This CDR3 region has 15 residues. The CDR3: CASSPLGGLQETQYF. The sequenced part of the CDR3 DNA is TGTGCCAGCAGCCCCCTCGGGGGACTCCAAGAGACC.

About this clone itself: The read comes to an end 3 residues before the CDR3 does, leaving the germline J gene to fill in the end. This chain links TRBV5-1 with TRBJ1-2; 10 positions match TRBD1. The CDR3 spans 15 residues. In germline, CDR1 is SGHRS, CDR2 YFSETQ. With 2 bases clipped from V and 3 bases from J, the junction kept 4 bases outside the gene matches. The sequenced CDR3 bases are TGCGCCAGCAGCTTAGGGGACAGGGGTTACTATGGC. It yields the protein CASSLGDRGYYG. The complete CDR3 reads CASSLGDRGYYGYTF.

Concerning this clone itself: The read halts 3 residues ahead of the CDR3 end, with the missing end drawn from the germline J gene. This rearrangement joins TRBV20-1 to TRBJ2-1; 11 bases agree with TRBD2. This CDR3 comprises 14 residues. The germline gives CDR1 DFQATT, CDR2 SNEGSKA (reference sequence). V shed 7 bases and J 8 bases; nucleotides not matched to a gene: 10. CDR3 protein: CSVRRLAGGYEQFF. The sequenced CDR3 bases are TGCAGTGTACGTAGGCTAGCGGGAGGTTATGAG.

About this clone: The CDR3 is cut off 3 residues early in the read; its end comes from the germline J gene. The gene calls are TRBV23-1 and TRBJ1-1; 9 bases fit TRBD1. TRBV23-1 is noted as an ORF with a role that remains uncertain. V was pared by 4 bases and J by 0 bases, with 12 bases of the junction left unmatched. The CDR3 is 18 residues long. The sequenced part of the CDR3 DNA is TGCGCCAGCAGTCTTCGGGACAGGGATGGCGGGATGAACACTGAA. Its protein product is CASSLRDRDGGMNTE. The full CDR3 reads CASSLRDRDGGMNTEAFF.

CDR3 protein: CAISEGLLTDTQYF. The covered CDR3 bases are TGTGCCATCAGTGAGGGACTACTCACAGATACG. V is TRBV10-3 and J is TRBJ2-3; D perhaps matches TRBD2 (6 bases). The sequence runs out 3 residues before the end of the CDR3; the remainder is reconstructed from the germline J gene. Germline V gene lookup returns CDR1 ENHRY and CDR2 SYGVKD. CDR3 length: 14 residues. Trimming stripped 2 bases from V and 2 bases from J, with 8 bases between.

Details on this clone: The CDR3 end lies 3 residues beyond the end of the read and is filled in from the germline J gene. The V call is TRBV4-1, the J call TRBJ2-3; D is possibly TRBD1 (5 bases). CDR1 is MGHRA and CDR2 is YSYEKL in the germline V gene. The germline V and J ends were trimmed by 2 bases and 2 bases, with 17 bases remaining between them. The CDR3 length is 17 residues. The CDR3 bases that were read are TGCGCCAGCAGCCAAAGACCCCCGGAACAGGACACAGATACG. Residues: CASSQRPPEQDTDT. The entire CDR3 is CASSQRPPEQDTDTQYF.

Turning to this clone: The read gets to within 3 residues of the CDR3 end, and the germline J gene fills in the rest. V is TRBV18 and J is TRBJ1-5; 12 positions agree with TRBD1. Unmatched junction bases numbered 6, after V lost 6 bases and J lost 6 bases. This CDR3 region has 15 residues. Germline CDR1 KGHSH, CDR2 LQKENI. CDR3 bases read: TGTGCCAGCTCGCCTGGGACAGGGGGCGGTCAGCCC. Amino acids: CASSPGTGGGQP. The CDR3 reads in full as CASSPGTGGGQPQHF.

Points on this clone: The read gets to within 3 residues of the CDR3 end, and the germline J gene fills in the rest. The V gene is TRBV2, the J gene TRBJ1-2; weak D call: TRBD1 (6 bases). Germline CDR1 reads SNHLY; CDR2 reads FYNNEI. The CDR3 sequence is 13 residues long. Trimming took 7 bases from V and 2 from J, leaving 11 bases between them. CDR3 DNA, as far as it was read: TGTGCCAGCAATCCACAGGGAAACTATGGC. Translating it yields CASNPQGNYG. The CDR3, in full, reads CASNPQGNYGYTF.

This clone is classed as medium-sized by frequency. The DNA ends 3 residues before the CDR3 does, and the rest of the CDR3 is filled in from the germline J gene. V gene TRBV29-1 combines with J gene TRBJ2-7, with 9 nucleotides matching TRBD2. Germline V lookup: CDR1 SQVTM, CDR2 ANQGSEA. The CDR3 is made up of 15 amino acids. The V and J ends lost 6 bases and 5 bases, in that order; junction bases with no gene match: 14. The CDR3: CSVGGVAGAINEQYF. The sequenced CDR3 bases are TGCAGCGTCGGGGGGGTAGCGGGAGCAATAAACGAG.

Of note for this clone: The read is 3 residues too short to cover the CDR3 end, so that end is filled in from the germline J gene. V and J are TRBV4-1 and TRBJ2-2, with no clear D. The CDR3 has 15 residues. Germline loops: CDR1 MGHRA, CDR2 YSYEKL. V was clipped by 0 bases and J by 4 bases, with 9 bases between them. The CDR3 DNA, read in part, is TGCGCCAGCAGCCAAGATCCGACTTTCACCGGGGAG. Its translation: CASSQDPTFTGE. In full, the CDR3 is CASSQDPTFTGELFF.

On this clone itself: The read comes to an end 3 residues before the CDR3 does, leaving the germline J gene to fill in the end. This chain uses TRBV7-2 with TRBJ1-1, with 7 bases identical to TRBD1. Per the germline V gene, CDR1 is SGHTA and CDR2 is FQGNSA. The CDR3 is made up of 14 amino acids. The junction had 6 bases not matched to a gene; V was cut back by 4 bases and J by 4 bases. The CDR3 here is CASSSDRSFTEAFF. CDR3 DNA, as far as it was read: TGTGCCAGCAGCTCGGACAGGTCTTTCACTGAA.